Below are 21 T cell receptor beta chains sequenced from a single sample in a study of T-cell memory formation after mild COVID-19. MiXCR, run by TCRdb on the 5' RACE reads, gives a single entry per CDR3 protein. The sample holds 450,000 or so distinct CDR3 sequences; around a quarter are singletons and the top ten take around 13%. Sequencing input: PBMCs or a T cell subset sorted from them (not recorded which). Receptor source: an adult woman who had mild COVID-19 (a few samples of this study predate the infection). Cell type and time point are not known.

This chain joins TRBV2 and TRBJ1-5; D is unclear. The CDR3 has 14 amino acids. The V gene's germline CDR1 is SNHLY and CDR2 FYNNEI. V lost 6 bases to trimming and J lost 2 bases, with 11 bases between them. The CDR3 coding sequence is TGTGCCAGCAGGGGAGGTGACGGCAATCAGCCCCAGCATTTT. This translates into CASRGGDGNQPQHF.

This clonotype was detected only a few times. The V call is TRBV12-3 or TRBV12-4, the J call TRBJ2-3; D is undetermined. Trimming shortened V by 6 bases and J by 6 bases, and 19 bases separated the two germline ends. This CDR3 spans 15 amino acids. CDR3 amino acids: CASRPLVNPNDTQYF. The CDR3 coding sequence is TGTGCCAGCAGACCCTTGGTGAACCCGAACGATACGCAGTATTTT.

There are a few counts of this clonotype. This rearrangement joins TRBV12-3 or TRBV12-4 to TRBJ2-5, with 10 bases fitting TRBD2. The V segment lost 8 bases and the J segment 7 bases; nucleotides outside the gene matches: 10. There are 14 residues in the CDR3. The CDR3 DNA is TGTGCCAGCCGCCCAGCGGGGGGGTCAGGGACCCAGTACTTC. Translating gives CASRPAGGSGTQYF.

This clonotype has just a few counts. This chain joins TRBV7-6 and TRBJ2-3, with D uncertain. The CDR3 loop spans 15 amino acids. The germline V gene has CDR1 SGHVS and CDR2 FNYEAQ. Trimming left V 0 bases short and J 1 base short, with 8 bases between. The CDR3, as DNA: TGTGCCAGCAGCTTAGCCCTGTTAGGCACAGATACGCAGTATTTT. The encoded protein is CASSLALLGTDTQYF.

The chain is built from TRBV5-1 and TRBJ2-7; TRBD2 matches 8 bases. Looked up from germline, CDR1 is SGHRS and CDR2 is YFSETQ. J was trimmed by 5 bases and V by 4 bases; bases with no gene match: 8. The CDR3 loop spans 14 amino acids. CDR3 loop: CASSLPGGTHEQYF. The CDR3 nucleotides are TGCGCCAGCAGCCTCCCGGGAGGGACCCACGAGCAGTACTTC.

This clonotype was recorded once. The CDR3 DNA follows: TGTGCCAGCAGCGTGGACAGGGGGGAAGCTGGCTACACCTTC. Translating it yields CASSVDRGEAGYTF. The J gene is TRBJ1-2, the V gene TRBV7-2, with TRBD1 matching over 10 bases. The ends lost 5 bases at V and 7 bases at J; junction bases unmatched: 7. Germline values: CDR1 SGHTA, CDR2 FQGNSA. The CDR3 loop spans 14 amino acids. The whole variable domain, remainder taken from reference TRBV7-2 and TRBJ1-2, is GAGVSQSPSNKVTEKGKDVELRCDPISGHTALYWYRQSLGQGLEFLIYFQGNSAPDKSGLPSDRFSAERTGGSVSTLTIQRTQQEDSAVYLCASSVDRGEAGYTFGSGTRLTVV.

This clonotype was detected only once. V gene TRBV15 combines with J gene TRBJ2-6; no firm D call. CDR1 is LNHNV, CDR2 YYDKDF, per germline (reference sequence). Trimming stripped 0 bases from V and 2 bases from J, with 11 bases between. The CDR3 spans 17 residues. CDR3 amino acids: CATSRDRTDAGANVLTF. The CDR3 coding sequence is TGTGCCACCAGCAGAGATCGGACGGACGCTGGGGCCAACGTCCTGACTTTC. The entire variable domain, with the rest obtained from reference TRBV15 and TRBJ2-6, is as follows: DAMVIQNPRYQVTQFGKPVTLSCSQTLNHNVMYWYQQKSSQAPKLLFHYYDKDFNNEADTPDNFQSRRPNTSFCFLDIRSPGLGDTAMYLCATSRDRTDAGANVLTFGAGSRLTVL.

This clonotype was seen only a few times. The chain is built from TRBV3-1 and TRBJ2-3; D remains ambiguous. The germline V gene has CDR1 LGHDT and CDR2 YNNKEL (reference sequence). The germline V and J ends were trimmed by 1 base and 0 bases, with 8 bases remaining between them. The CDR3 spans 15 residues. The CDR3 region is CASSQGPVSTDTQYF. The CDR3 DNA is TGTGCCAGCAGCCAAGGTCCAGTTAGCACAGATACGCAGTATTTT.

V gene TRBV7-2 combines with J gene TRBJ2-3, with TRBD2 as a possible D gene (5 bases). The CDR3 covers 16 residues. Germline loops: CDR1 SGHTA, CDR2 FQGNSA. With 5 bases removed from V and 3 bases from J, the gap between germline ends came to 18 bases. The CDR3 nucleotides are TGTGCCAGCAGCCCGGTCGTAGCGAGAACTACAGATACGCAGTATTTT. It yields the protein CASSPVVARTTDTQYF.

The chain couples TRBV20-1 to TRBJ1-1; D possibly corresponds to TRBD1 (5 bases). CDR1 and CDR2 (germline): DFQATT, SNEGSKA (reference sequence). There are 11 residues in the CDR3. V was cut by 3 bases and J by 6 bases, with 8 bases left in between. The CDR3: CSASQGAEAFF. The CDR3 DNA reads TGCAGTGCTAGTCAGGGCGCTGAAGCTTTCTTT.

The CDR3 region is CASSLGDHEQYF. The CDR3 region has the DNA TGTGCCAGCAGCTTAGGGGACCACGAGCAGTACTTC. This chain joins TRBV7-6 and TRBJ2-7; D is perhaps TRBD1 or TRBD2 (5 bases each). The germline gives CDR1 SGHVS, CDR2 FNYEAQ. V dropped 1 base and J dropped 5 bases, with 6 bases sitting between them. The CDR3 has 12 residues.

Only a few counts were recorded for this clonotype. This chain connects TRBV9 to TRBJ2-3; the match to TRBD2 covers 9 bases. This CDR3 has 15 residues. The trim removed 4 bases at V and 11 bases at J, leaving 14 bases unmatched. Germline assignment: CDR1 SGDLS and CDR2 YYNGEE. The CDR3 is CASSSRAGGIKVQYF. Here the CDR3 DNA reads TGTGCCAGCAGCTCTCGTGCGGGGGGGATAAAAGTGCAGTATTTT.

The rearrangement joins TRBV4-1 to TRBJ1-5; 9 bases align to TRBD1. This CDR3 is built from 16 residues. With V trimmed by 1 base and J by 5 bases, 6 bases remained unmatched. The germline V gene has CDR1 MGHRA and CDR2 YSYEKL. The CDR3 DNA follows: TGCGCCAGCAGCCAAGGACAGGGGGGCCGTTATCAGCCCCAGCATTTT. Residues: CASSQGQGGRYQPQHF.

In this sample, this clonotype turned up a few times. The chain uses TRBV10-3 and TRBJ2-7, with D possibly called TRBD1 or TRBD2 (6 bases each). Germline CDR1 and CDR2: ENHRY and SYGVKD. The V end lost 6 bases, the J end lost 3 bases, and 12 bases lay between the germline ends. The CDR3 is 13 residues long. The chain's CDR3 is CAIRRDNNYEQYF. The CDR3 DNA is TGTGCCATCAGGCGGGACAATAACTACGAGCAGTACTTC.

This clonotype was recorded a few times. The gene calls are TRBV6-5 and TRBJ2-7; no firm D call. This CDR3 is 14 amino acids long. Trimming stripped 6 bases from V and 4 bases from J, with 16 bases between. Germline lookup yields CDR1 MNHEY and CDR2 SVGAGI. Here the CDR3 reads CASSPLSGRYEQYF. CDR3 DNA: TGTGCCAGCAGCCCGCTCTCCGGCCGATACGAGCAGTACTTC.

The table lists this clonotype with a count of one. The V call is TRBV11-3, the J call TRBJ2-3, with 8 positions matching TRBD2. After removal of 0 bases from V and 4 bases from J, the junction contained 9 bases not matched to a gene. Germline loops: CDR1 SGHNT, CDR2 YENEEA. The CDR3 contains 17 residues. The CDR3: CASSLDSQRELADTQYF. The CDR3 DNA reads TGTGCCAGCAGCTTAGACTCTCAGCGGGAGCTGGCAGATACGCAGTATTTT.

The chain uses TRBV11-2 and TRBJ1-5; D not certain. Germline V gene lookup returns CDR1 SGHAT and CDR2 FQNNGV. The CDR3 has 14 residues. V was trimmed by 2 bases and J by 3 bases, leaving 8 bases between them. DNA of the CDR3: TGTGCCAGCAGCTTAAATGGGAACAATCAGCCCCAGCATTTT. It translates to CASSLNGNNQPQHF.

The chain carries TRBV15 and TRBJ2-6, with D tentatively TRBD1 (6 bases). This CDR3 is built from 19 residues. Germline loops: CDR1 LNHNV, CDR2 YYDKDF (reference sequence). Trimming took off 0 bases at V and 2 bases at J, with 17 bases between the two ends. In DNA form, the CDR3 reads TGTGCCACCAGCAGAGAGAGGGGGTTAGGGTTCACTGGGGCCAACGTCCTGACTTTC. Translating it yields CATSRERGLGFTGANVLTF.

The chain has TRBV7-6 and TRBJ1-1, with D uncertain. The germline V gene encodes CDR1 SGHVS and CDR2 FNYEAQ. V lost 1 base and J 0 bases, leaving 9 bases between the germline ends. The CDR3 contains 15 residues. CDR3 bases: TGTGCCAGCAGCTTAGATCCCGAGCTGAACACTGAAGCTTTCTTT. Translating gives CASSLDPELNTEAFF.

The V call is TRBV13, the J call TRBJ2-4; D is uncertain. The CDR3 is made up of 13 amino acids. Germline V gene sequence: CDR1 PRHDT, CDR2 FYEKMQ (reference sequence). V lost 2 bases and J lost 5, with 7 bases in between. The CDR3 DNA is TGTGCCAGCAGCTTAATCGGACAAAACATTCAGTACTTC. As protein: CASSLIGQNIQYF.

The chain recombines TRBV11-3 with TRBJ2-2; the match to TRBD1 covers 8 bases. CDR3 length: 13 residues. J lost 8 bases, V lost 5 bases, and 4 bases had no gene match. Germline-derived CDR1 and CDR2 are SGHNT and YENEEA. CDR3 DNA sequence: TGTGCCAGCAGCGGAGACAGGGGTGGGGAGCTGTTTTTT. Translation: CASSGDRGGELFF. The full variable domain, with the rest looked up from reference TRBV11-3 and TRBJ2-2, is EAGVVQSPRYKIIEKKQPVAFWCNPISGHNTLYWYLQNLGQGPELLIRYENEEAVDDSQLPKDRFSAERLKGVDSTLKIQPAELGDSAVYLCASSGDRGGELFFGEGSRLTVL.